Listed here are 27 T cell receptor beta chains from one sample, sequenced in a study of blood T cell repertoires in COVID-19. Data came from immunoSEQ multiplex PCR; TCRdb stores just in-frame clones and leaves some out. The sample includes hundreds of thousands of clones, 85% to 90% of them seen just once. The sample was peripheral blood. These receptors originate from a man aged 55-75 years who had recovered from COVID-19.

The V gene is TRBV6-5, the J gene TRBJ1-1; TRBD1 aligns across 8 bases. After removal of 10 bases from V and 0 bases from J, the junction contained 7 bases not matched to a gene. The germline gives CDR1 MNHEY, CDR2 SVGAGI. The CDR3 consists of 14 residues. CDR3 nucleotides: TGTGCCACCGCCCTGGACAGGGTGAACACTGAAGCTTTCTTT. Amino acids: CATALDRVNTEAFF.

The chain combines TRBV5-4 with TRBJ2-7; no reliable D call. The V gene's germline CDR1 is SGHNT and CDR2 YYREEE (reference sequence). V was trimmed by 4 bases and J by 1 base, leaving 9 bases between them. This CDR3 has 13 amino acids. CDR3 residues: CASSPPRSYEQYF. The CDR3 DNA follows: TGTGCCAGCAGCCCCCCCAGGTCCTACGAGCAGTACTTC.

The chain uses TRBV7-2 and TRBJ2-4; 7 bases map to TRBD2. Germline V gene lookup returns CDR1 SGHTA and CDR2 FQGNSA. CDR3 size: 15 residues. V trimming: 6 bases; J trimming: 3 bases; junction bases outside the gene matches: 8. CDR3 amino acids: CASSQAGIGKNIQYF. CDR3 DNA: TGTGCCAGCAGTCAAGCGGGGATAGGCAAAAACATTCAGTACTTC.

V is TRBV2 and J is TRBJ1-1, with D possibly matching TRBD1 (5 bases). This CDR3 has 16 residues. Germline values: CDR1 SNHLY, CDR2 FYNNEI. The V end was cut by 8 bases, the J end by 3 bases, with 22 bases between. For the CDR3, the DNA is TGTGCCAGCCACGGACCAACGGGGGGAAGCCACACTGAAGCTTTCTTT. Residues: CASHGPTGGSHTEAFF.

The chain combines TRBV6-5 with TRBJ2-7, with D perhaps matching TRBD1 (6 bases). Trimming took off 6 bases at V and 5 bases at J, with 20 bases between the two ends. The CDR3 spans 15 residues. CDR1 and CDR2 (germline): MNHEY, SVGAGI. The CDR3 nucleotides read TGTGCCAGCAGGGCATCCGGGACAACACCTAACGAGCAGTACTTC. Protein sequence: CASRASGTTPNEQYF.

The genes are TRBV7-2 and TRBJ1-5; no clear D gene. CDR3 length: 17 residues. The germline gives CDR1 SGHTA, CDR2 FQGNSA. Trimming pared 1 base from V and 2 bases from J, leaving 15 bases between. CDR3 nucleotides: TGTGCCAGCAGCTTAGACTTGCGGACTCCAGGCAATCAGCCCCAGCATTTT. It yields the protein CASSLDLRTPGNQPQHF.

This chain joins TRBV30 and TRBJ1-5, with D possibly matching TRBD1 (6 bases). The V end lost 7 bases, the J end lost 7 bases, and 14 bases lay between the germline ends. Germline CDR1 is GTSNPN and CDR2 is SVGIG (reference sequence). This CDR3 region has 12 residues. This CDR3 reads CASGQLGQPQHF. In DNA, the CDR3 is TGTGCCTCAGGACAGTTAGGCCAGCCCCAGCATTTT.

There are a few counts of this clone. CDR3 sequence: CASSRGGSGQPQHF. As DNA, the CDR3 is TGTGCCAGCTCGCGAGGGGGATCTGGTCAGCCCCAGCATTTT. V and J are TRBV18 and TRBJ1-5, with a tentative D call TRBD1 (6 bases). Germline loops: CDR1 KGHSH, CDR2 LQKENI. The CDR3 has 14 amino acids. Between the trimmed V and J ends, which lost 6 bases and 6 bases, there was a span of 15 bases.

This clone was observed a single time. The chain couples TRBV9 to TRBJ2-5, with 7 bases aligning to TRBD2. V shed 2 bases and J 3 bases; nucleotides not matched to a gene: 7. The CDR3 covers 15 residues. Germline lookup yields CDR1 SGDLS and CDR2 YYNGEE. Written as DNA, the CDR3 is TGTGCCAGCAGCGTGAGCGGGATAAGAAAAGAGACCCAGTACTTC. Residues: CASSVSGIRKETQYF.

This clone appeared a single time. CDR3 sequence reads: CAWRGGNYGYTF. CDR3 sequence (DNA): TGTGCCTGGAGGGGAGGAAACTATGGCTACACCTTC. V is TRBV30 and J is TRBJ1-2, with D unresolved. Germline V gene lookup returns CDR1 GTSNPN and CDR2 SVGIG (reference sequence). The CDR3 sequence is 12 residues long. V lost 3 bases and J lost 2, with 7 bases in between.

The rearrangement uses TRBV5-8 and TRBJ1-2, with unresolved D. This CDR3 region has 13 residues. Germline V gives CDR1 SGHTS, CDR2 YDEGEE. V was cut by 1 base and J by 6 bases, with 10 bases left in between. The CDR3 coding sequence is TGTGCCAGCAGCTTGTTGCAGGTACATGGCTACACCTTC. It yields the protein CASSLLQVHGYTF.

V is TRBV4-2 and J is TRBJ2-7, with a possible D match to TRBD2 (5 bases). This CDR3 is 14 amino acids long. V shed 0 bases and J shed 1 base, with 7 bases lying between them. CDR1 and CDR2 from the germline V gene are LGHNA and YNFKEQ. Here the CDR3 DNA reads TGTGCCAGCAGCCAAGAGGAGGCTTCCTACGAGCAGTACTTC. Translated: CASSQEEASYEQYF.

The table lists this clone with a few counts. DNA for the CDR3: TGTGCCAGCAGCTTAGTACTTGACCAAGAGACCCAGTACTTC. Translation gives CASSLVLDQETQYF. The chain links TRBV7-7 to TRBJ2-5; D gene uncertain. The CDR3 is 14 amino acids. Germline loops: CDR1 SSHAT, CDR2 FNYEAQ (reference sequence). Trimming pared 1 base from V and 0 bases from J, leaving 6 bases between.

The rearrangement links TRBV6-6 to TRBJ2-7; 7 bases agree with TRBD2. V lost 6 bases, J lost 9 bases, and 8 bases stayed unmatched. CDR3 length: 12 amino acids. Looked up from germline, CDR1 is MNHNY and CDR2 is SVGAGI (reference sequence). The DNA of the CDR3 is TGTGCCAGCAGCCTTACTGGGGGGGGGCAGTACTTC. Translating it yields CASSLTGGGQYF.

This rearrangement joins TRBV7-6 to TRBJ2-1, with a weak D call TRBD1 (6 bases). Germline V lookup: CDR1 SGHVS, CDR2 FNYEAQ. Trimming took off 5 bases at V and 0 bases at J, with 17 bases between the two ends. This CDR3 region has 17 residues. CDR3 in DNA: TGTGCCAGCAGCCCCACCCGAGCGGACAGCTCCTACAATGAGCAGTTCTTC. Translation: CASSPTRADSSYNEQFF.

In the case of this clone: Sequence at one end of the junction differs from germline and may be a read error. The CDR3 sequence: CASTQGGTGGLGGYTF. The DNA for the CDR3 is TGTGCCAGCACCCAAGGCGGAACAGGGGGTTTAGGTGGCTACACCTTC. The J gene is TRBJ1-2, the V gene TRBV3-1 (or the pseudogene TRBV3-2), with 8 bases that match TRBD1. Germline V lookup: CDR1 LGHDT, CDR2 YNNKEL (reference sequence). The CDR3 runs 16 residues.

The gene calls are TRBV19 and TRBJ1-6; 7 positions match TRBD1. This CDR3 is 12 amino acids long. The trim removed 5 bases at V and 9 bases at J, leaving 1 base unmatched. Germline V gives CDR1 LNHDA, CDR2 SQIVND (reference sequence). CDR3 DNA sequence: TGTGCCAGTAGTGACAGGGTTTCACCCCTCCACTTT. The encoded protein is CASSDRVSPLHF.

The chain is built from TRBV11-3 and TRBJ2-3, with D perhaps TRBD2 (5 bases). The V end lost 3 bases, the J end lost 4 bases, and 5 bases lay between the germline ends. This CDR3 has 12 amino acids. CDR1 is SGHNT and CDR2 is YENEEA in the germline V gene. Here the CDR3 DNA reads TGTGCCAGCAGCTTCGGGGCAGATACGCAGTATTTT. This translates into CASSFGADTQYF. Drawing the rest from reference TRBV11-3 and TRBJ2-3, the complete variable domain is EAGVVQSPRYKIIEKKQPVAFWCNPISGHNTLYWYLQNLGQGPELLIRYENEEAVDDSQLPKDRFSAERLKGVDSTLKIQPAELGDSAVYLCASSFGADTQYFGPGTRLTVL.

V and J are TRBV3-1 (or the pseudogene TRBV3-2) and TRBJ1-4, with D hard to call. There are 13 residues in the CDR3. From germline, CDR1 is LGHDT and CDR2 YNNKEL (reference sequence). V was shortened by 4 bases and J by 8 bases, with 11 bases between the two germline ends. The CDR3 DNA follows: TGTGCCAGCAGCCGCGGTGGTTGGGAAAAACTGTTTTTT. It yields the protein CASSRGGWEKLFF.

V is TRBV7-9 and J is TRBJ2-1; 11 positions agree with TRBD2. The CDR3 consists of 16 residues. Germline V gene sequence: CDR1 SEHNR, CDR2 FQNEAQ (reference sequence). V shed 4 bases and J 1 base; nucleotides not matched to a gene: 3. DNA of the CDR3: TGTGCCAGCAGCTGGGGACTAGCGGTATCCTACAATGAGCAGTTCTTC. Residues: CASSWGLAVSYNEQFF.

The chain links TRBV5-1 to TRBJ2-1; maybe TRBD2 (6 bases). The V gene lost 4 bases and the J gene lost 0 bases, with 11 bases spanning the gap. Germline V gene data show CDR1 as SGHRS and CDR2 as YFSETQ. This CDR3 contains 15 residues. CDR3 DNA: TGCGCCAGCAGCCTCCGGGACTTCTCCTACAATGAGCAGTTCTTC. It yields the protein CASSLRDFSYNEQFF.

The chain recombines TRBV15 with TRBJ2-5; maybe TRBD2 (5 bases). This CDR3 contains 15 residues. Trimming removed 0 bases from V and 2 bases from J, with 10 bases in between. Germline-derived CDR1 and CDR2 are LNHNV and YYDKDF (reference sequence). The CDR3 region has the DNA TGTGCCACCAGCAGAGATACAGCGGTACAAGAGACCCAGTACTTC. Encoded protein: CATSRDTAVQETQYF.

The rearrangement joins TRBV6-2 or TRBV6-3 to TRBJ1-2, with TRBD1 as a possible D gene (5 bases). The CDR3 has 14 residues. From germline, CDR1 is MNHEY and CDR2 SVGEGT. The V gene lost 0 bases and the J gene lost 2 bases, with 7 bases spanning the gap. CDR3 residues: CASSYSGENYGYTF. The CDR3 DNA reads as TGTGCCAGCAGTTACTCAGGGGAAAACTATGGCTACACCTTC.

This clone was recorded once. The chain is built from TRBV4-2 and TRBJ1-2, with 7 bases identical to TRBD1. Trimming took 5 bases from V and 4 from J; bases not matched to a gene: 10. Germline lookup yields CDR1 LGHNA and CDR2 YNFKEQ. The CDR3 is 15 residues long. The DNA of the CDR3 is TGTGCCAGCAGCACCCTCTCACAGGGGCTCTATGGCTACACCTTC. It specifies CASSTLSQGLYGYTF.

This rearrangement joins TRBV5-1 to TRBJ1-1, with a tentative D call TRBD1 (6 bases). V shed 3 bases and J shed 5 bases, with 11 bases lying between them. This CDR3 contains 13 residues. CDR1 SGHRS and CDR2 YFSETQ come from the germline V gene. The CDR3 sequence is CASSSGVGTEAFF. The CDR3 bases are TGCGCCAGCAGCTCAGGGGTTGGTACTGAAGCTTTCTTT.

This clone was seen once. The chain couples TRBV5-1 to TRBJ2-7, with 7 bases fitting TRBD2. Losses at the gene ends were 0 bases for V and 3 bases for J; bases not matched to a gene: 3. Germline assignment: CDR1 SGHRS and CDR2 YFSETQ. This CDR3 region has 14 residues. CDR3 nucleotide sequence: TGCGCCAGCAGCTTGGCGGGAGGAGGCTACGAGCAGTACTTC. Encoded protein: CASSLAGGGYEQYF.

V gene TRBV15 combines with J gene TRBJ2-1; D is possibly TRBD2 (7 bases). V lost 8 bases to trimming and J lost 4 bases, with 18 bases between them. Germline CDR1 and CDR2: LNHNV and YYDKDF (reference sequence). The CDR3 consists of 15 residues. This CDR3 is CATRALGGLYNEQFF. The CDR3 nucleotides are TGTGCCACCCGGGCATTGGGGGGGCTATACAATGAGCAGTTCTTC.